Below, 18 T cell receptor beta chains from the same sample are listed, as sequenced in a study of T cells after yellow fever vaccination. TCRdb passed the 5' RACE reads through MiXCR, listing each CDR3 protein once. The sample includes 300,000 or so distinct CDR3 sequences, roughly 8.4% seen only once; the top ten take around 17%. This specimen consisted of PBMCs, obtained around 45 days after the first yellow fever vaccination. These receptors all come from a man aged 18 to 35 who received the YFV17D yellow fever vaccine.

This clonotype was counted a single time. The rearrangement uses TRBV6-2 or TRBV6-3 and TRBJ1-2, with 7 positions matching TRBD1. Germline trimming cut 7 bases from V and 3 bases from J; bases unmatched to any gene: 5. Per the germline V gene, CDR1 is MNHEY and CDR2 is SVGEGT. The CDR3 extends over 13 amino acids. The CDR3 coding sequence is TGTGCCAGCACCCCGGGACAGCACTATGGCTACACCTTC. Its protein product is CASTPGQHYGYTF.

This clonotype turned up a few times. CDR3 amino acids: CASRQRGAGRDTQYF. CDR3 DNA sequence: TGTGCCAGTAGGCAGCGGGGGGCCGGGCGGGATACGCAGTATTTT. This sequence joins TRBV19 and TRBJ2-3; 9 positions match TRBD2. V lost 6 bases and J lost 6; bases outside the gene matches: 10. This CDR3 spans 15 amino acids. CDR1 and CDR2 from the germline V gene are LNHDA and SQIVND (reference sequence).

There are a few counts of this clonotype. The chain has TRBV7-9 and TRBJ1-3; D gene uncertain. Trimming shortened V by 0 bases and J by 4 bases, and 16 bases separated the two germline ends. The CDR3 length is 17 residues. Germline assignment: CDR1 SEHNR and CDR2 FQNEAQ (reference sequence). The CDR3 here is CASSLAPGLNRGNTIYF. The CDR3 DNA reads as TGTGCCAGCAGCTTAGCCCCGGGCCTCAACCGGGGAAACACCATATATTTT.

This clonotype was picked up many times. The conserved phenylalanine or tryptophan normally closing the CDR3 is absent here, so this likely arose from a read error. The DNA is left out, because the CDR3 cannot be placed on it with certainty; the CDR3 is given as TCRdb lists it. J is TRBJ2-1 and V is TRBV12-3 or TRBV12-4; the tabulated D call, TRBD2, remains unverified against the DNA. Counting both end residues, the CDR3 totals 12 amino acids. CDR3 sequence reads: CASKLAGRAPGL.

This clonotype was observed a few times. The CDR3 coding sequence is TGTGCCAGCAGCCCCCACAGTGGGGGGCGAGAAAACTATGGCTACACCTTC. Translated: CASSPHSGGRENYGYTF. V and J are TRBV9 and TRBJ1-2; D is perhaps TRBD1 (6 bases). CDR3 length equals 17 residues. The germline CDR1 and CDR2 sequences are SGDLS and YYNGEE. V was trimmed by 4 bases and J by 2 bases, leaving 21 bases between them.

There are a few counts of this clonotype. The CDR3 spells CASSAGTGVSPLHF. CDR3 DNA: TGCGCCAGCAGCGCCGGGACAGGGGTCTCACCCCTCCACTTT. The chain carries TRBV5-1 and TRBJ1-6, with TRBD1 matching 10 bases. The junction had 5 bases not matched to a gene; V was cut back by 4 bases and J by 10 bases. This CDR3 has 14 residues. Germline V gene data show CDR1 as SGHRS and CDR2 as YFSETQ.

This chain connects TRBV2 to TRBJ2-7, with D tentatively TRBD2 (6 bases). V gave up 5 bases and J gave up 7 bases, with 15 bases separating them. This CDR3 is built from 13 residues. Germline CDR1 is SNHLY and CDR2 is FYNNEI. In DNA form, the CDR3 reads TGTGCCAGCAGTCCACTGCCGGGGGATGAGCAGTACTTC. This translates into CASSPLPGDEQYF.

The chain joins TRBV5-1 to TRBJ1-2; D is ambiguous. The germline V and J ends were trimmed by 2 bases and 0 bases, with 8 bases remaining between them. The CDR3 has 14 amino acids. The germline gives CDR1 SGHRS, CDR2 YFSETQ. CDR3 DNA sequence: TGCGCCAGCAGCTTCGATACCGCTAACTATGGCTACACCTTC. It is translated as CASSFDTANYGYTF.

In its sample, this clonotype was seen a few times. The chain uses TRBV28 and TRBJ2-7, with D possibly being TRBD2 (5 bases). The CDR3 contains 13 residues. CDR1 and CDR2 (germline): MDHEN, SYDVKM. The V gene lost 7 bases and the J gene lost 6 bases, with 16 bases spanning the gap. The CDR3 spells CASNSTPEGEQYV. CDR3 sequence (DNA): TGTGCCAGCAATAGTACCCCAGAGGGCGAGCAGTACGTC.

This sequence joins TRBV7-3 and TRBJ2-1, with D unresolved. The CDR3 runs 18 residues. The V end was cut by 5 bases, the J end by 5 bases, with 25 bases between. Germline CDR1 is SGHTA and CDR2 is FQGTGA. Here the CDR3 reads CASSPQPKRAEPNNEQFF. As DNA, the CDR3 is TGTGCCAGCAGCCCCCAGCCCAAAAGGGCGGAGCCCAACAATGAGCAGTTCTTC.

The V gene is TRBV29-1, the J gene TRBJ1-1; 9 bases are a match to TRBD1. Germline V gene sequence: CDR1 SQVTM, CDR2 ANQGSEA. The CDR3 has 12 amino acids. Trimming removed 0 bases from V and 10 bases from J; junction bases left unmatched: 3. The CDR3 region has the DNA TGCAGCGTTGAAGATCAACAGGGGGCAGCTTTCTTT. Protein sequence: CSVEDQQGAAFF.

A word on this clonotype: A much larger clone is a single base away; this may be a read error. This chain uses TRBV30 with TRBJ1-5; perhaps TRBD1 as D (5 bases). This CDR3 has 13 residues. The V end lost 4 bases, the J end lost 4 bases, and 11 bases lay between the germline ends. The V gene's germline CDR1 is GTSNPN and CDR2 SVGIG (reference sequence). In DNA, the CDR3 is TGTGCCTGGATTCGGGCAGGGAATCAGCCCCAGCATTTT. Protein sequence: CAWIRAGNQPQHF. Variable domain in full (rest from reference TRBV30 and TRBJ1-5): SQTIHQWPATLVQPVGSPLSLECTVEGTSNPNLYWYRQAAGRGLQLLFYSVGIGQISSEVPQNLSASRPQDRQFILSSKKLLLSDSGFYLCAWIRAGNQPQHFGDGTRLSIL.

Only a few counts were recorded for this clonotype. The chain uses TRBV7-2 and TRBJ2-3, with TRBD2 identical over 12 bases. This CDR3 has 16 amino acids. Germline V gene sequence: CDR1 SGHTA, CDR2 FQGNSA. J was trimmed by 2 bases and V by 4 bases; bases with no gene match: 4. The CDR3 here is CASSSRTSGATDTQYF. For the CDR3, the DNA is TGTGCCAGCAGCTCCCGGACTAGCGGGGCCACAGATACGCAGTATTTT. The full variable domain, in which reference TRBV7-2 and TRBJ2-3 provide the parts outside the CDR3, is GAGVSQSPSNKVTEKGKDVELRCDPISGHTALYWYRQSLGQGLEFLIYFQGNSAPDKSGLPSDRFSAERTGGSVSTLTIQRTQQEDSAVYLCASSSRTSGATDTQYFGPGTRLTVL.

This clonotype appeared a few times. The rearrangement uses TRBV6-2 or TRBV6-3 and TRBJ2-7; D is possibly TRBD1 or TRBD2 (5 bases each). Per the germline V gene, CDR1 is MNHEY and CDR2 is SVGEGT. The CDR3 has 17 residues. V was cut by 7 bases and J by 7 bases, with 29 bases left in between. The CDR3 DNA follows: TGTGCCAGCAACTTAAACTCCATCCGGGACCCCGGTGGGGAGCAGTACTTC. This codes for CASNLNSIRDPGGEQYF.

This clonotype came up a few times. The CDR3 loop is CASRILGTGPNEQFF. For the CDR3, the DNA is TGTGCCAGCAGGATCCTCGGGACAGGGCCCAATGAGCAGTTCTTC. The chain uses TRBV6-1 and TRBJ2-1; 9 bases align to TRBD1. The germline V gene has CDR1 MNHNS and CDR2 SASEGT. The V segment lost 6 bases and the J segment 6 bases; nucleotides outside the gene matches: 9. The CDR3 consists of 15 residues.

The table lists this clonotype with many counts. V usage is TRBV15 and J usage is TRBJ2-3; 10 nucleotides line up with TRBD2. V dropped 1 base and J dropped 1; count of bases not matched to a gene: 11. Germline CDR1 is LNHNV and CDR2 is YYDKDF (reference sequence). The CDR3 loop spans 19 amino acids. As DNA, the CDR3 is TGTGCCACCAGCAGAGTTCCAGCGGGGGGGCCGGGGGGCACAGATACGCAGTATTTT. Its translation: CATSRVPAGGPGGTDTQYF.

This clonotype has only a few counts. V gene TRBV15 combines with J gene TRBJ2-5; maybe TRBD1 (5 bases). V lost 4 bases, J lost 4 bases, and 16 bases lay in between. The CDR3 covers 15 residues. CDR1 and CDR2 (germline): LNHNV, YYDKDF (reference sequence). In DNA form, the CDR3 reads TGTGCCACCAGCAAAACGCAGGGTTTCGGAGAGACCCAGTACTTC. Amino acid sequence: CATSKTQGFGETQYF. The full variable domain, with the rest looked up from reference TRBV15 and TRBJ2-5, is DAMVIQNPRYQVTQFGKPVTLSCSQTLNHNVMYWYQQKSSQAPKLLFHYYDKDFNNEADTPDNFQSRRPNTSFCFLDIRSPGLGDTAMYLCATSKTQGFGETQYFGPGTRLLVL.

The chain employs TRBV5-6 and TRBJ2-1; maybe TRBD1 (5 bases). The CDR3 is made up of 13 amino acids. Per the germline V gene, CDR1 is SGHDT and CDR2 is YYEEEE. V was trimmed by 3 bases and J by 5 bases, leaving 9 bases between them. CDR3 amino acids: CASSSAGNNEQFF. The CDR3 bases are TGTGCCAGCAGCTCCGCAGGGAACAATGAGCAGTTCTTC.